The 9 T cell receptor beta chains in this list originate from one sample, sequenced in a study of post-analysis software for immune sequencing data. Whole-study findings and limits: Patients had higher frequencies than controls of roughly five TRBV segments, including TRBV5-6, TRBV5-1 and TRBV20-1.

These receptors' targets are unknown. Presence of unique molecular identifiers characterized the TCR beta cDNA libraries. MiXCR, run by TCRdb on the PCR reads, gives a single entry per CDR3 protein. In the table there are hundreds of thousands of distinct CDR3 sequences, over 45% of which are singletons. What was sequenced was blood. The receptors here all came from a girl under 10 years old with multiple sclerosis.

The chain employs TRBV29-1 and TRBJ1-2; D perhaps matches TRBD1 (5 bases). Looked up from germline, CDR1 is SQVTM and CDR2 is ANQGSEA. This CDR3 comprises 12 residues. Trimming removed 5 bases from V and 8 bases from J, with 15 bases in between. In nucleotides, the CDR3 is TGCAGCGTTACGGGGGGAGTCGAAGGCTACACCTTC. It codes for CSVTGGVEGYTF.

This clonotype was counted a few times. V gene TRBV29-1 combines with J gene TRBJ2-7; D remains ambiguous. Trimming took off 6 bases at V and 2 bases at J, with 8 bases between the two ends. The CDR3 totals 11 residues. Germline values: CDR1 SQVTM, CDR2 ANQGSEA. This chain's CDR3 is CSVGNPYEQYF. The CDR3 DNA reads TGCAGCGTCGGCAACCCCTACGAGCAGTACTTC.

The chain carries TRBV7-9 and TRBJ1-5; 9 bases map to TRBD1. The J segment lost 6 bases and the V segment lost 1 base, leaving 10 bases of the junction unmatched. Per germline, CDR1 SEHNR and CDR2 FQNEAQ (reference sequence). This CDR3 contains 17 residues. CDR3 nucleotide sequence: TGTGCCAGCAGCTTAGGAACAGGGGGCATCCCTCGTCAGCCCCAGCATTTT. Amino acid sequence: CASSLGTGGIPRQPQHF. Complete variable domain (other parts from reference TRBV7-9 and TRBJ1-5): DTGVSQNPRHKITKRGQNVTFRCDPISEHNRLYWYRQTLGQGPEFLTYFQNEAQLEKSRLLSDRFSAERPKGSFSTLEIQRTEQGDSAMYLCASSLGTGGIPRQPQHFGDGTRLSIL.

This clonotype came up a few times. The CDR3 DNA reads as TGTGCCAGCAGAGATCAGGGGGCCTGGTACGAGCAGTACTTC. Amino acid sequence: CASRDQGAWYEQYF. V is TRBV28 and J is TRBJ2-7, with 8 positions matching TRBD1. There are 14 residues in the CDR3. Germline trimming cut 6 bases from V and 4 bases from J; bases unmatched to any gene: 8. Looked up from germline, CDR1 is MDHEN and CDR2 is SYDVKM.

The chain links TRBV12-5 to TRBJ2-5; TRBD1 is a possible D gene (6 bases). Germline CDR1 reads LGHNT; CDR2 reads FRNRAP. V was clipped by 1 base and J by 4 bases, with 16 bases between them. This CDR3 comprises 16 residues. CDR3 nucleotides: TGTGCTAGTGGTTTGGCCTCAGGGGTCTCGGGAGAGACCCAGTACTTC. Translated, it gives CASGLASGVSGETQYF.

This clonotype was found a few times. The rearrangement links TRBV6-4 to TRBJ1-2; D not certain. The V end was cut by 5 bases, the J end by 8 bases, with 9 bases between. Germline V gene lookup returns CDR1 MRHNA and CDR2 SNTAGT. CDR3 length: 11 amino acids. CDR3 sequence: CASSSPSGYTF. CDR3 coding DNA: TGTGCCAGCAGTTCCCCCTCGGGCTACACCTTC.

This chain connects TRBV12-3 or TRBV12-4 to TRBJ2-7, with 8 bases that match TRBD2. The CDR3 runs to 15 residues. Trimming at V came to 8 bases and at J to 0 bases, leaving 9 bases not matched to a gene. The CDR3 DNA reads TGTGCCAGCCCCCATCGGGGGACTAGCTCCTACGAGCAGTACTTC. Its protein is CASPHRGTSSYEQYF.

This chain joins TRBV12-3 or TRBV12-4 and TRBJ1-1, with D possibly TRBD1 on 5 matching bases. This CDR3 region has 12 residues. V dropped 5 bases and J dropped 10 bases, with 14 bases sitting between them. This CDR3 is CASSQGVMGAFF. The CDR3 nucleotides read TGTGCCAGCAGTCAAGGGGTAATGGGAGCTTTCTTT.

The chain couples TRBV6-5 to TRBJ2-1; no firm D call. CDR1 and CDR2 (germline): MNHEY, SVGAGI. V was shortened by 6 bases and J by 6 bases, with 9 bases between the two germline ends. This CDR3 comprises 12 residues. CDR3 DNA sequence: TGTGCCAGCAGCCAAACAACCAATGAGCAGTTCTTC. Translating gives CASSQTTNEQFF.